A few counts support the clone carrying this T cell receptor (beta chain). Antigen specificity is unknown. Germline assignment: CDR1 SGHVS and CDR2 FNYEAQ. This CDR3 region has 15 residues. V was shortened by 1 base and J by 6 bases, with 13 bases between the two germline ends. Tagging with unique molecular identifiers was applied to individual cDNA molecules. TCRdb ran MiXCR on the 5' RACE reads and lists one entry per CDR3 protein. Among approximately 28,000 distinct CDR3 sequences listed, around 5.5% were seen once. These data originate in a study of early T cells in non-severe SARS-CoV-2 infection. Study-level background: The input, bulk RNA from unsorted whole blood, was sequenced, and chains were unpaired.

General study points: Anti-spike CD8 specificities were favored by VDJdb matching, whose results missed private and CD4 specificities.

Sequenced sample: whole blood. The sequence was obtained from an adult who was a healthcare worker with PCR-confirmed SARS-CoV-2 infection or an uninfected control (not recorded which). The rearrangement joins TRBV7-6 to TRBJ2-1; possibly TRBD1 or TRBD2 for D (5 bases each). CDR3 loop: CASSLVPQRGNEQFF. CDR3 in DNA: TGTGCCAGCAGCTTAGTTCCCCAGAGGGGCAATGAGCAGTTCTTC.